A single T cell receptor (beta chain) is shown here with its context. Its antigen is unknown. The data stem from a study of CD8 T cells in ankylosing spondylitis. The TCR beta libraries were generated through quantitative 5'-RACE incorporating molecular barcodes. Using its own MiXCR run on the 5' RACE reads, TCRdb lists one record per CDR3 protein. The sample lists about 240,000 distinct CDR3 sequences; about 9.1% were seen once. Points from the study as a whole: Blood from ankylosing spondylitis patients appeared to carry a characteristic roughly eight-variant TCR beta motif.

The germline gives CDR1 DFQATT, CDR2 SNEGSKA (reference sequence). This CDR3 contains 14 residues. V gave up 0 bases and J gave up 6 bases, with 14 bases separating them. The chain links TRBV20-1 to TRBJ2-5, with D perhaps TRBD1 (6 bases). This TCR came from a male donor with ankylosing spondylitis or in good health (not recorded which). Sequencing used blood, either unsorted or a sorted T cell fraction (not recorded which). The CDR3 region is CSARDQRQGQTQYF. The CDR3 bases are TGCAGTGCTAGAGATCAGCGGCAGGGGCAGACCCAGTACTTC.